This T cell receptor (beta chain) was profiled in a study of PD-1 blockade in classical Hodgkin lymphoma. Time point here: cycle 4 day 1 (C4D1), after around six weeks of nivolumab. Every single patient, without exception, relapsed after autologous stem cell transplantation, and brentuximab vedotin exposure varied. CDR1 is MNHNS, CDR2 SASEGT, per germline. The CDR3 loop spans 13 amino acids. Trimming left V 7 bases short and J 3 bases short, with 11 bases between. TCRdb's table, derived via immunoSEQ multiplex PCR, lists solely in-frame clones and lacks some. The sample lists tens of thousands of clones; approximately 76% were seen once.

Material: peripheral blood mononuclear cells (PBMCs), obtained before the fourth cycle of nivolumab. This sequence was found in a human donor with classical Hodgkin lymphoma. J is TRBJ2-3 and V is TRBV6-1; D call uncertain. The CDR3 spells CASNRPGTDTQYF. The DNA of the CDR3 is TGTGCCAGCAACCGCCCAGGAACAGATACGCAGTATTTT.